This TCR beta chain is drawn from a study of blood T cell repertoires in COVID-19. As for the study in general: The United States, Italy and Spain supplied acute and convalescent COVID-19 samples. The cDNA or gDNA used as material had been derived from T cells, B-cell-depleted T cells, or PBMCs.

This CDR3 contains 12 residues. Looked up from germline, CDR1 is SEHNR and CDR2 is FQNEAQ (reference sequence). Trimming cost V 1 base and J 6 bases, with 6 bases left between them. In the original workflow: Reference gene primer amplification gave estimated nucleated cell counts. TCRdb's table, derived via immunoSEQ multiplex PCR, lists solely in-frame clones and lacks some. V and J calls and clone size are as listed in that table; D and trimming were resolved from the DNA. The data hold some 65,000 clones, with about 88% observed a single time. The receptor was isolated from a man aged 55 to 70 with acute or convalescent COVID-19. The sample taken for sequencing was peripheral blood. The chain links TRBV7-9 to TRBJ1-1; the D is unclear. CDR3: CASSLGSPEAFF. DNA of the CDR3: TGTGCCAGCAGCTTAGGGAGCCCTGAAGCTTTCTTT. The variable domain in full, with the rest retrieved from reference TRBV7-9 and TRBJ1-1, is DTGVSQNPRHKITKRGQNVTFRCDPISEHNRLYWYRQTLGQGPEFLTYFQNEAQLEKSRLLSDRFSAERPKGSFSTLEIQRTEQGDSAMYLCASSLGSPEAFFGQGTRLTVV.